This is a list of T cell receptor beta chains from one sample in a study of cytomegalovirus exposure and HLA in healthy donors. Data came from immunoSEQ multiplex PCR; TCRdb stores just in-frame clones and leaves some out. Found here are approximately 76,000 clones, roughly 94% of them singletons; the top ten hold 2.1%. Material for sequencing was PBMCs. The receptors were gathered from a woman aged 18 to 35 in good health and CMV-seronegative. The CDR3 runs from the conserved cysteine through the conserved F or W. Fields, in order: CDR3 DNA, CDR3 protein, V gene, D gene, clone size, J gene. D genes are given only for firm matches. For some rows the clone size is stated as once, few or many, or as a class when expanded; others skip it.

TGTGCCAGCAGCTTCCCGGGTCAAGAGACCCAGTACTTC,CASSFPGQETQYF,TRBV7-9,.,.,TRBJ2-5
TGTGCCAGCAGTGAAGGGACATCAAGCAATCAGCCCCAGCATTTT,CASSEGTSSNQPQHF,TRBV25-1,.,.,TRBJ1-5
TGTGCCAGCAGTTACTCAGGGGACATGAACACTGAAGCTTTCTTT,CASSYSGDMNTEAFF,TRBV6-5,.,once,TRBJ1-1
TGTGCCAGCATCGGAGCCTTCTCTGGAAACACCATATATTTT,CASIGAFSGNTIYF,TRBV6-1,.,.,TRBJ1-3
TGTGCCAGCAGTGGGACTAGCGGGGGAGCAGATACGCAGTATTTT,CASSGTSGGADTQYF,TRBV2,TRBD2,.,TRBJ2-3
TGTGCCAGCAGTGAAATCCTCGACAGGGTGGCTTTCTTT,CASSEILDRVAFF,TRBV6-1,TRBD1,.,TRBJ1-1
TGTGCCAGCAGCAGGACTAGCGGGAGTTACGAGCAGTACTTC,CASSRTSGSYEQYF,TRBV7-2,TRBD2,.,TRBJ2-7
TGTGCCAGCAATCATGGACAGGGGGGAGAGACCCAGTACTTC,CASNHGQGGETQYF,TRBV11-2,TRBD1,.,TRBJ2-5
TGTGCCAGCAGCCAAGATCAGAATTCACCCCTCCACTTT,CASSQDQNSPLHF,TRBV4-2,.,.,TRBJ1-6
TGTGCCTGGAGTAGACCCCACAGGGGCCTCATGAACACTGAAGCTTTCTTT,CAWSRPHRGLMNTEAFF,TRBV30,TRBD1,.,TRBJ1-1
TGTGCCAGCAGTTTGGGAGGGACACCTATCTATGAGCAGTTCTTC,CASSLGGTPIYEQFF,TRBV27,.,once,TRBJ2-1
TGTGCCAGTAGTATTGGCAGGGGGCTTGGTCCGGGCGGGGAGCTGTTTTTT,CASSIGRGLGPGGELFF,TRBV19,TRBD1,.,TRBJ2-2
TGTGCCAGCAGTATCTTACAGGGGACCCCCCACGAAGCTTTCTTT,CASSILQGTPHEAFF,TRBV27,TRBD1,.,TRBJ1-1
TGTGCCTGGAGTAGGGACAGGGGAACTGAAGCTTTCTTT,CAWSRDRGTEAFF,TRBV30,TRBD1,.,TRBJ1-1
TGTGCCAGCAGTGGTTCGGGACAGGGGGCCGGGAAACTGTTTTTT,CASSGSGQGAGKLFF,TRBV28,TRBD1,.,TRBJ1-4
TGTGCCAGCAGCTGGACGGACAGAGGAGCCTACGAGCAGTACTTC,CASSWTDRGAYEQYF,TRBV7-6,.,once,TRBJ2-7
TGCAGCGTTGAAGCCGGGACTTGGCAGTTCTTC,CSVEAGTWQFF,TRBV29-1,.,.,TRBJ2-1
TGTGCCAGCAGTTATGGGACAGTGAACACTGAAGCTTTCTTT,CASSYGTVNTEAFF,TRBV6-5,TRBD1,.,TRBJ1-1
TGCGCCAGCAGCTTGACCGGACAGGGAGGCCAGCCCCAGCATTTT,CASSLTGQGGQPQHF,TRBV5-1,TRBD1,.,TRBJ1-5
TGCGCCAGCAGCCAACGAGGACTAGCGGGAGTAAGCACAGATACGCAGTATTTT,CASSQRGLAGVSTDTQYF,TRBV4-1,TRBD2,.,TRBJ2-3
TGTGCCAGCAGTTTAAGCAAAGAGACCCAGTACTTC,CASSLSKETQYF,TRBV28,.,.,TRBJ2-5
TGTGCCAGCAGTGAAGGTATTTACGAGCAGTACTTC,CASSEGIYEQYF,TRBV6-1,.,.,TRBJ2-7
TGTGCCAGCAGTTTGGGGGGACAGGGGTCTGGAAACACCATATATTTT,CASSLGGQGSGNTIYF,TRBV6-5,TRBD1,once,TRBJ1-3
TGTGCCAGCAGCGTAGGCCTCCACCGGGACAGGGACCCCTACAGCTCCTACAATGAGCAGTTCTTC,CASSVGLHRDRDPYSSYNEQFF,TRBV9,TRBD1,.,TRBJ2-1
TGTGCCAGCAGCCCCCCAGACAGGGTCACTGAAGCTTTCTTT,CASSPPDRVTEAFF,TRBV7-9,TRBD1,.,TRBJ1-1
TGTGCCAGCAGCCAAGGTAGCTCGAGGGCTAACACTGAAGCTTTCTTT,CASSQGSSRANTEAFF,TRBV14,.,.,TRBJ1-1
TGTGCCAGCAGCAGGACTAGCGGGAGGAGAGGGGGGTTGCATGAGCAGTTCTTC,CASSRTSGRRGGLHEQFF,TRBV7-9,TRBD2,.,TRBJ2-1
TGTGCCAGCAGCCCCGTGAACAGGGGGATCTACGAGCAGTACTTC,CASSPVNRGIYEQYF,TRBV5-6,TRBD1,.,TRBJ2-7
TGTGCCAGCAGTTTAGACAGACAGAGAAACATTCAGTACTTC,CASSLDRQRNIQYF,TRBV27,.,.,TRBJ2-4
TGTGCCTGGAGTGGGGACATAAGTAACACTGAAGCTTTCTTT,CAWSGDISNTEAFF,TRBV30,.,.,TRBJ1-1
TGCGCCAGCAGCCCCGCCCCAGCAGCGGGGACCTACAATGAGCAGTTCTTC,CASSPAPAAGTYNEQFF,TRBV5-1,TRBD2,.,TRBJ2-1
TGCGCCAGCAGCGCGCGCCTGACAGGGCCCAAATACAATGAGCAGTTCTTC,CASSARLTGPKYNEQFF,TRBV5-1,TRBD1,.,TRBJ2-1
TGCGCCAGCAGCTCCAGGGGGACAGAGACCCAGTACTTC,CASSSRGTETQYF,TRBV10-1,TRBD1,.,TRBJ2-5
TGTGCCAGCAGCCAAGTTCGCCAGGGGAAGGCCGAGCAGTACTTC,CASSQVRQGKAEQYF,TRBV14,.,.,TRBJ2-7
TGTGCCTGGAGTGCCGGGACAGGAGTAACCGGGGAGCTGTTTTTT,CAWSAGTGVTGELFF,TRBV30,TRBD1,.,TRBJ2-2
TGTGCCAGCAGCATTGGCCATGACAGGGGGAAGGACACCGGGGAGCTGTTTTTT,CASSIGHDRGKDTGELFF,TRBV7-9,TRBD1,.,TRBJ2-2
TGTGCCAGCAGGAGCCGGGACAGGGACCGGTTCACTGAAGCTTTCTTT,CASRSRDRDRFTEAFF,TRBV27,TRBD1,.,TRBJ1-1
TGTGCCTGGAGTTTGCTAAGCGGGAGAGGGGAGCAGTACTTC,CAWSLLSGRGEQYF,TRBV30,TRBD2,.,TRBJ2-7
TGCAGCGGAAAGGGACTAGCGGCCTACAATGAGCAGTTCTTC,CSGKGLAAYNEQFF,TRBV29-1,TRBD2,.,TRBJ2-1
TGTGCCAGCAGTGAATTAGGGGGCTCTGGAAACACCATATATTTT,CASSELGGSGNTIYF,TRBV6-1,.,.,TRBJ1-3
TGTGCCTGGAGTGTATTGGGGGAGGGTGAAAAACTGTTTTTT,CAWSVLGEGEKLFF,TRBV30,.,.,TRBJ1-4
TGTGCCAGCAGCATCGGGACTAACAATGAGCAGTTCTTC,CASSIGTNNEQFF,TRBV13,TRBD2,.,TRBJ2-1
TGTGCCAGCAGTCTGACTAGAGTACCCTACAATGAGCAGTTCTTC,CASSLTRVPYNEQFF,TRBV2,.,.,TRBJ2-1
TGTGCCAGCAGCCCCGGGACAGGGATAGGAGGTCAGCCCCAGCATTTT,CASSPGTGIGGQPQHF,TRBV4-2,TRBD1,.,TRBJ1-5
TGCAGTGCTAGTAGTTACGAGCAGTACTTC,CSASSYEQYF,TRBV20-1,.,.,TRBJ2-7
TGTGCCAGCAGCGTAGGGCTTGAGCCAGGGGTGCCCCAGCATTTT,CASSVGLEPGVPQHF,TRBV9,.,.,TRBJ1-5
TGTGCCAGCAGCCCTCAGGGGAACTATGGCTACACCTTC,CASSPQGNYGYTF,TRBV27,.,.,TRBJ1-2
TGCAGCGGCTCGACAGGGCGAACCGGGGAGCTGTTTTTT,CSGSTGRTGELFF,TRBV29-1,TRBD1,.,TRBJ2-2
TGTGCCAGCAGTAGAGGGGGGGGATACGAGCAGTACTTC,CASSRGGGYEQYF,TRBV11-2,.,.,TRBJ2-7
TGTGCCAGCAGCCCCTTAGTAGCGGGAGGATCCTACAATGAGCAGTTCTTC,CASSPLVAGGSYNEQFF,TRBV28,TRBD2,.,TRBJ2-1
TGCGCCAGCAGCTCGGATGACAAAGCGGGGTTGAATACGCAGTATTTT,CASSSDDKAGLNTQYF,TRBV5-1,TRBD2,.,TRBJ2-3
TGTGCCAGCAGCGTAGCATGGGGACTTCAAGAGACCCAGTACTTC,CASSVAWGLQETQYF,TRBV9,.,.,TRBJ2-5